This TCR beta chain stems from a study of shared clonotypes between healthy human individuals. The CDR3 has 17 residues. Trimming pared 2 bases from V and 4 bases from J, leaving 21 bases between. In germline, CDR1 is SGHDT, CDR2 YYEEEE. Profiled with immunoSEQ multiplex PCR; TCRdb holds only in-frame clones, not every one. The table has over 850,000 clones, 75% to 80% seen once. The sequencing sample was made of memory CD4+ T cells from PBMCs. Subset denoted: CD45RA-negative fraction. This receptor was taken from a man aged 18 to 29 in good health. Some clones in this sample may be carry-over from other donors' samples. The genes are TRBV5-6 and TRBJ1-2, with D possibly being TRBD1 (5 bases). The CDR3 sequence is CASSFRPHSRGLYGYTF. CDR3 coding DNA: TGTGCCAGCAGCTTCCGGCCTCATTCCCGGGGCCTCTATGGCTACACCTTC.